This TCR beta chain was captured in a study of cytomegalovirus exposure and HLA in healthy donors. Of note for this clone: Antigen unknown.

Use of 60 Vbeta and 13 Jbeta primers characterized the PCR. Some clones are missing from TCRdb's copy, which holds only in-frame ones; the method was immunoSEQ multiplex PCR. The sample lists approximately 160,000 clones; around 72% were seen once. Findings and caveats of the study: Being indistinguishable, some V segments were excluded, TRBV6-2 and TRBV6-3 among them. Highest at DRB1 and lowest at HLA-C, TCR association rates differed among HLA loci in a later analysis. There were some public TCRs occurring in many donors, but most TCR sequences were rare.

The germline V gene encodes CDR1 SGHTA and CDR2 FQGNSA. The CDR3 totals 14 residues. J was trimmed by 10 bases and V by 3 bases; bases with no gene match: 10. The sequence was obtained from a middle-aged woman in good health and CMV-seropositive. Material for sequencing was PBMCs. This rearrangement joins TRBV7-2 to TRBJ1-1, with 8 bases that match TRBD1. The CDR3 nucleotides are TGTGCCAGCAGCTTGGACAGGGAAGGGGCCGGAGCTTTCTTT. Its translation is CASSLDREGAGAFF.